This is a list of T cell receptor beta chains from one sample in a study of PD-1 blockade in mismatch repair-deficient tumors. Assay: immunoSEQ multiplex PCR; the TCRdb copy retains only in-frame clones and omits some. The data show 90,000 to 120,000 clones, about 79% seen once. The material was peripheral blood, obtained less than 37 weeks after starting pembrolizumab. These receptors all stem from an adult with mismatch repair-deficient cancer. CDR3s include the opening cysteine and the closing phenylalanine or tryptophan. Each record gives: D gene, V gene, clone size, J gene, CDR3 DNA, CDR3 protein. D genes are given only for firm matches. For some rows the clone size is stated as once, few or many, or as a class when expanded; others skip it.

d_call: NA
v_call: TRBV29-1
clone_size: NA
j_call: TRBJ2-7
cdr3_nt: TGCAGCGTTGAAGGTGGGGGAAAAGAGCAGTACTTC
cdr3_aa: CSVEGGGKEQYF

d_call: NA
v_call: TRBV18
clone_size: NA
j_call: TRBJ2-2
cdr3_nt: TGTGCCAGCTCACCTCAAGGGCAGGTCGTCACCGGGGAGCTGTTTTTT
cdr3_aa: CASSPQGQVVTGELFF

d_call: TRBD1
v_call: TRBV30
clone_size: NA
j_call: TRBJ2-3
cdr3_nt: TGTGCCTGGAGTGTAGGCAGGGGGCCTAGCACAGATACGCAGTATTTT
cdr3_aa: CAWSVGRGPSTDTQYF

d_call: NA
v_call: TRBV7-2
clone_size: NA
j_call: TRBJ2-3
cdr3_nt: TGTGCCAGCAGCGTACGAACCGGCCCAGATACGCAGTATTTT
cdr3_aa: CASSVRTGPDTQYF

d_call: NA
v_call: TRBV30
clone_size: NA
j_call: TRBJ1-1
cdr3_nt: TGTGCCTGGAGTGTACGGGCAGGGAAGGCTGAAGCTTTCTTT
cdr3_aa: CAWSVRAGKAEAFF

d_call: NA
v_call: TRBV7-3
clone_size: few
j_call: TRBJ2-2
cdr3_nt: TGTGCCAGCAGCTTCCCTTCCGGGGAGCTGTTTTTT
cdr3_aa: CASSFPSGELFF

d_call: NA
v_call: TRBV19
clone_size: NA
j_call: TRBJ2-1
cdr3_nt: TGTGCCAGTAGTCCCGGAGGAGGGCGGTTCGAGCAGTTCTTC
cdr3_aa: CASSPGGGRFEQFF

d_call: TRBD2
v_call: TRBV7-2
clone_size: NA
j_call: TRBJ2-2
cdr3_nt: TGTGCCAGCAGCTCTTCGACTAGCGGATTCACCGTGGAGCTGTTTTTT
cdr3_aa: CASSSSTSGFTVELFF

d_call: TRBD1
v_call: TRBV11-2
clone_size: NA
j_call: TRBJ2-7
cdr3_nt: TGTGCCAGCAGCTTAGATCTGGACAGGGGTTTCCAGTACTTC
cdr3_aa: CASSLDLDRGFQYF

d_call: TRBD2
v_call: TRBV7-9
clone_size: NA
j_call: TRBJ2-1
cdr3_nt: TGTGCCAGCAGCGCGGGACTAGCGGATTACAATGAGCAGTTCTTC
cdr3_aa: CASSAGLADYNEQFF

d_call: TRBD2
v_call: TRBV7-2
clone_size: NA
j_call: TRBJ2-1
cdr3_nt: TGTGCCAGCAGCCCACCCGGGAGGTCCTTTTACAATGAGCAGTTCTTC
cdr3_aa: CASSPPGRSFYNEQFF

d_call: NA
v_call: TRBV27
clone_size: few
j_call: TRBJ1-2
cdr3_nt: TGTGCCAGCAGTCCGACAGGCCGTAACTATGGCTACACCTTC
cdr3_aa: CASSPTGRNYGYTF

d_call: NA
v_call: TRBV18
clone_size: NA
j_call: TRBJ2-3
cdr3_nt: TGTGCCAGCTCACCAATGGCAGATACGCAGTATTTT
cdr3_aa: CASSPMADTQYF

d_call: NA
v_call: TRBV5-1
clone_size: NA
j_call: TRBJ2-1
cdr3_nt: TGCGCCAGCAGCTGGCGACAGGGCGGGCTAGCGGGACAGGCCGATGAGCAGTTCTTC
cdr3_aa: CASSWRQGGLAGQADEQFF

d_call: TRBD2
v_call: TRBV11-2
clone_size: NA
j_call: TRBJ2-3
cdr3_nt: TGTGCCAGCAGCTTAGATCTAGCGGGAACAGATACGCAGTATTTT
cdr3_aa: CASSLDLAGTDTQYF

d_call: TRBD2
v_call: TRBV11-3
clone_size: NA
j_call: TRBJ2-1
cdr3_nt: TGTGCCAGCAGCCCCCGCACTAGCGGCAATGAGCAGTTCTTC
cdr3_aa: CASSPRTSGNEQFF

d_call: NA
v_call: TRBV18
clone_size: NA
j_call: TRBJ2-2
cdr3_nt: TGTGCCAGCTCACCTGACCCAAGGAACACCGGGGAGCTGTTTTTT
cdr3_aa: CASSPDPRNTGELFF

d_call: NA
v_call: TRBV28
clone_size: once
j_call: TRBJ1-1
cdr3_nt: TGTGCCAGCAGACCAATCAAACTGAACACTGAAGCTTTCTTT
cdr3_aa: CASRPIKLNTEAFF

d_call: NA
v_call: TRBV11-3
clone_size: once
j_call: TRBJ2-5
cdr3_nt: TGTGCCAGCAGTAGGTGGCGGACCCAAGAGACCCAGTACTTC
cdr3_aa: CASSRWRTQETQYF

d_call: TRBD2
v_call: TRBV19
clone_size: NA
j_call: TRBJ2-1
cdr3_nt: TGTGCCAGTACCCCAACTAGCGGGACCTACAATGAGCAGTTCTTC
cdr3_aa: CASTPTSGTYNEQFF